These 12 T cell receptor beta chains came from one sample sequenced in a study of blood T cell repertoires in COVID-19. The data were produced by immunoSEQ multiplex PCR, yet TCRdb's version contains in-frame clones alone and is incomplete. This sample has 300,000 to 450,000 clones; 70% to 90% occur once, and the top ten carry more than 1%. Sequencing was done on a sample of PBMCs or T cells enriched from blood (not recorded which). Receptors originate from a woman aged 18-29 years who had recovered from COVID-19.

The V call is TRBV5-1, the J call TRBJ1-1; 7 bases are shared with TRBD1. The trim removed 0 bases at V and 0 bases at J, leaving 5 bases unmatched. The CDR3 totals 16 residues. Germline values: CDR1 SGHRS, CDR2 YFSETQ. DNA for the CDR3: TGCGCCAGCAGCTTGGCTGGACAGGCCATGAACACTGAAGCTTTCTTT. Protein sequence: CASSLAGQAMNTEAFF.

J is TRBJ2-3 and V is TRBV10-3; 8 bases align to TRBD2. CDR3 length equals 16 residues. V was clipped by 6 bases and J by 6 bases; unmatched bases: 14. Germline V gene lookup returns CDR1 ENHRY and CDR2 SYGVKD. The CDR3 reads CAISNYGGARADTQYF. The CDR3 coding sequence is TGTGCCATCAGCAACTACGGGGGGGCCCGGGCGGATACGCAGTATTTT.

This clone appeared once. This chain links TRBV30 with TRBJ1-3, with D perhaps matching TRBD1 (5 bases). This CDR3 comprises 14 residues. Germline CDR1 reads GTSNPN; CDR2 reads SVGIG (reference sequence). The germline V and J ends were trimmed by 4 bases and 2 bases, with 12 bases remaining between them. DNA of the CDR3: TGTGCCTGGATATTCCCGGGGGCTGGAAACACCATATATTTT. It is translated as CAWIFPGAGNTIYF.

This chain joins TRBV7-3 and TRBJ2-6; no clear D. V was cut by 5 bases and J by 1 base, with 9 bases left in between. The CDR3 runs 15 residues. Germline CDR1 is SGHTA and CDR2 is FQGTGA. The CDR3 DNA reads TGTGCCAGCAGCCCGGGTGGATCTGGGGCCAACGTCCTGACTTTC. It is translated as CASSPGGSGANVLTF. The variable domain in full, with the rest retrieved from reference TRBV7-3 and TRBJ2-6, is GAGVSQTPSNKVTEKGKYVELRCDPISGHTALYWYRQSLGQGPEFLIYFQGTGAADDSGLPNDRFFAVRPEGSVSTLKIQRTERGDSAVYLCASSPGGSGANVLTFGAGSRLTVL.

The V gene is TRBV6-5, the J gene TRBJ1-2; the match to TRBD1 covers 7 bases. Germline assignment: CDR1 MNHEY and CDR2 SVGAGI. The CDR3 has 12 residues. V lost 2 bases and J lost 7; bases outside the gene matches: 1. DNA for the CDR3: TGTGCCAGCAGTTACACAGGGGCTGGCTACACCTTC. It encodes CASSYTGAGYTF.

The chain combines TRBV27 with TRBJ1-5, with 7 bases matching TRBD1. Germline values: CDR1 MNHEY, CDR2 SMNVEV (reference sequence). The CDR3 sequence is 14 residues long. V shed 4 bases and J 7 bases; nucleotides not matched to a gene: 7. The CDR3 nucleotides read TGTGCCAGCAGTTCGACAGGGCCCCGCCAGCCCCAGCATTTT. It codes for CASSSTGPRQPQHF.

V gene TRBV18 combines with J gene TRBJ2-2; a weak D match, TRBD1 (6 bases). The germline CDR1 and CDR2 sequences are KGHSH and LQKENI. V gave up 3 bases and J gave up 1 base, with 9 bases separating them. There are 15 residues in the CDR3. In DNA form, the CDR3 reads TGTGCCAGCTCACCGGGACAAATGAACACCGGGGAGCTGTTTTTT. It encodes CASSPGQMNTGELFF.

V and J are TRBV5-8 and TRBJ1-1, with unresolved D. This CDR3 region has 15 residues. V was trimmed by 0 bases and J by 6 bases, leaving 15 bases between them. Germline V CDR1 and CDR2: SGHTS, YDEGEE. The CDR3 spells CASSLGPGGLAEAFF. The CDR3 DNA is TGTGCCAGCAGCTTGGGTCCGGGAGGACTCGCTGAAGCTTTCTTT.

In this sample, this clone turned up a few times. The CDR3 DNA is TGTGCCAGCAGCGTAGAGGACAGATATAATTCACCCCTCCACTTT. Amino acid sequence: CASSVEDRYNSPLHF. The chain recombines TRBV9 with TRBJ1-6, with D possibly TRBD1 on 6 matching bases. Germline V gene data show CDR1 as SGDLS and CDR2 as YYNGEE. Trimming cost V 0 bases and J 4 bases, with 8 bases left between them. CDR3 length: 15 amino acids.

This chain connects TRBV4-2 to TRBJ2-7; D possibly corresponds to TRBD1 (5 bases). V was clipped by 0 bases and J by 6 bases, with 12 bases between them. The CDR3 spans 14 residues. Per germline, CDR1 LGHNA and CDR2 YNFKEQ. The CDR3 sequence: CASSQDRDLGEQYF. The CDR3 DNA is TGTGCCAGCAGCCAAGACAGGGATTTAGGCGAGCAGTACTTC.

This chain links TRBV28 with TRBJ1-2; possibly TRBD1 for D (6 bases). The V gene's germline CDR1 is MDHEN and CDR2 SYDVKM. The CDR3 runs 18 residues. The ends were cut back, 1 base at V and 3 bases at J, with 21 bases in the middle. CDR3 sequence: CASSLSPPAGGRDYGYTF. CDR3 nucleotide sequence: TGTGCCAGCAGTTTATCACCGCCCGCGGGGGGCCGGGACTATGGCTACACCTTC.

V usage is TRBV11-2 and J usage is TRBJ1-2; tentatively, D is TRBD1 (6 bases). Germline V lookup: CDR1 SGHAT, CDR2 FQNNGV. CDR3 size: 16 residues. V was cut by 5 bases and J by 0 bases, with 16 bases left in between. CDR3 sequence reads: CASSPSQGYPNYGYTF. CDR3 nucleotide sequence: TGTGCCAGCAGCCCTAGCCAGGGGTATCCTAACTATGGCTACACCTTC.